What follows describes a single T cell receptor (beta chain). Its antigen remains unidentified. This record belongs to a study of cytomegalovirus exposure and HLA in healthy donors. Study overall: The platform used for the roughly 110 validation repertoires matched that of the 666 first-cohort repertoires, a later analysis reported. General study results and limits: Overall, approximately 150 TCR beta chains were annotated as cytomegalovirus-associated. Through in vitro validation, a few CMV-associated chains were shown to be specific for CMV antigens. Among TCR sequences, most were rare, though some public TCRs appeared in many donors.

CDR3 size: 15 residues. V was shortened by 5 bases and J by 9 bases, with 17 bases between the two germline ends. Germline loops: CDR1 MNHEY, CDR2 SVGAGI. The data were produced by immunoSEQ multiplex PCR, yet TCRdb's version contains in-frame clones alone and is incomplete. The sample holds over 150,000 clones, around 88% seen once. Sample: PBMCs. The chain employs TRBV6-5 and TRBJ1-6; D may be TRBD1 (6 bases). The receptor was isolated from a man aged 18 to 30 in good health and CMV-seropositive. CDR3 protein: CASSPGQGLSSPLHF. CDR3 coding DNA: TGTGCCAGCAGTCCGGGACAAGGACTCAGTTCACCCCTCCACTTT.